These T cell receptor beta chains were read from a single sample in a study of T cell responses to AZD1222 COVID-19 vaccine. Measured with immunoSEQ multiplex PCR; TCRdb has only the in-frame clones, and not every one. Among 90,000 to 120,000 clones listed, more than 75% were seen once. The specimen comprised peripheral blood, sampled on day 0 of AZD1222 vaccination. Every receptor here comes from an adult in good health. The CDR3 runs from the conserved cysteine through the conserved F or W. Each record gives: clone size, J gene, D gene, V gene, CDR3 DNA, CDR3 protein. A D gene is named only where the DNA matches it firmly. Rows give clone size only sometimes, using once, few, many, or a class for an expanded clone.

>-|TRBJ2-1|-|TRBV4-1
TGCGCCAGCAGCCAAGAAATCTTATCGGATGAGCAGTTCTTC
CASSQEILSDEQFF
>-|TRBJ1-1|-|TRBV6-5
TGTGCCAGCAGGGACGGAAGCTTTTTCACTGAAGCTTTCTTT
CASRDGSFFTEAFF
>-|TRBJ2-7|TRBD2|TRBV7-9
TGTGCCAGCAGTCGGACGACTAGCGGGGGCTCCTACGAGCAGTACTTC
CASSRTTSGGSYEQYF
>-|TRBJ1-5|TRBD1|TRBV18
TGTGCCAGCTCGGTCGGACAGGAACCCAATCAGCCCCAGCATTTT
CASSVGQEPNQPQHF
>-|TRBJ1-6|-|TRBV7-2
TGTGCCAGCAGCTTTTATAATTCCGATTCACCCCTCCACTTT
CASSFYNSDSPLHF
>-|TRBJ2-7|TRBD1|TRBV29-1
TGCAGCGTTGAAGGGGGGACAGAGTTCACCTACGAGCAGTACTTC
CSVEGGTEFTYEQYF
>-|TRBJ2-1|TRBD1|TRBV9
TGTGCCAGCAGCGTAACGACTGGGACAGGGCCCAGTGAGCAGTTCTTC
CASSVTTGTGPSEQFF
>-|TRBJ2-7|-|TRBV7-8
TGTGCCAGCAGCACAGCGCCACGACAGGCCCGGGGGTACGAGCAGTACTTC
CASSTAPRQARGYEQYF
>-|TRBJ1-1|TRBD1|TRBV19
TGTGCCAGTAGTATAGGGGCGGGACAGGGGATACCGGCTTTCTTT
CASSIGAGQGIPAFF
>-|TRBJ1-2|TRBD1|TRBV29-1
TGCAGCGCGTTATTGACAGGGAGAGAGGGTTATGGCTACACCTTC
CSALLTGREGYGYTF
>-|TRBJ1-2|TRBD1|TRBV25-1
TGTGCCAGCAGGGGACAGCCGCCGGCGAGGGATGGCTACACCTTC
CASRGQPPARDGYTF
>-|TRBJ1-1|-|TRBV11-2
TGTGCCAGCAATCCGACAGGCCAAGCTTTCTTT
CASNPTGQAFF
>-|TRBJ2-1|TRBD2|TRBV7-2
TGTGCCAGCAGCCGGCAAAGCGGGGGGCACAATGAGCAGTTCTTC
CASSRQSGGHNEQFF
>-|TRBJ2-2|-|TRBV3-1/TRBV3-2
TGTGCCAGCAGCCAAAGCCCGGGGGCCGGGGAGCTGTTTTTT
CASSQSPGAGELFF
>-|TRBJ2-7|-|TRBV6-6
TGTGCCAGCAGAGGGGGGAGGGATTCCGAGCAGTACTTC
CASRGGRDSEQYF
>-|TRBJ1-1|-|TRBV30
TGTGCCTGGAGTGGAATCAGGGGCGGTGAAGCTTTCTTT
CAWSGIRGGEAFF
>-|TRBJ1-1|TRBD1|TRBV27
TGTGCCAGCAGTGTCGCTGGGACAGGGGACACTGAAGCTTTCTTT
CASSVAGTGDTEAFF
>-|TRBJ2-3|TRBD1|TRBV6-5
TGTGCCAGCAGTAGTCGGACAGGGCCAGATACGCAGTATTTT
CASSSRTGPDTQYF
>-|TRBJ1-1|-|TRBV10-3
TGTGCCATCAGTGAATTGATGAACACTGAAGCTTTCTTT
CAISELMNTEAFF
>-|TRBJ2-1|-|TRBV18
TGTGCCAGCTCACCCATGAACAATGAGCAGTTCTTC
CASSPMNNEQFF
>-|TRBJ1-2|-|TRBV28
TGTGCCAGCAGTCGCCGCGGGGCGTTAGACTATGGCTACACCTTC
CASSRRGALDYGYTF
>medium-sized|TRBJ1-2|-|TRBV4-1
TGCGCCAGCAGCCCAAGATCCGGACAGCAATCATCTGCGGTACCCTATGGCTACACCTTC
CASSPRSGQQSSAVPYGYTF
>-|TRBJ1-4|TRBD1|TRBV6-5
TGTGCCAGCAGTATCGGGACAGCGGGAAACGAAAAACTGTTTTTT
CASSIGTAGNEKLFF
>-|TRBJ1-5|-|TRBV6-5
TGTGCCAGCAGACCCTCCGGGACTTTCAATCAGCCCCAGCATTTT
CASRPSGTFNQPQHF
>-|TRBJ2-1|-|TRBV15
TGTGCCACCAGCAGAGAGGACAGTTTATACAATGAGCAGTTCTTC
CATSREDSLYNEQFF
>-|TRBJ2-5|TRBD2|TRBV27
TGTGCCAGCAGTCCCACTAGCGGGGCCCCCCAAGAGACCCAGTACTTC
CASSPTSGAPQETQYF
>-|TRBJ1-1|-|TRBV9
TGTGCCAGCAGCCCCCATTGGCGGGGAACCACTGAAGCTTTCTTT
CASSPHWRGTTEAFF
>-|TRBJ1-2|-|TRBV21-1
TGTGCCAGCAGTAAGATTCCGGGACAGGGCAGTAGAGGCTATGGCTACACCTTC
CASSKIPGQGSRGYGYTF
>once|TRBJ1-1|-|TRBV7-2
TGTGCCAGCAGCTTCGTTTGGGGGCGGAACACTGAAGCTTTCTTT
CASSFVWGRNTEAFF
>-|TRBJ1-2|-|TRBV24-1
TGTGCCACCGGTCCAGAGGCAGTTCCCCATGGCTACACCTTC
CATGPEAVPHGYTF
>-|TRBJ1-6|-|TRBV5-1
TGCGCCAGCAGCTTGGCAGGGCCTCAGGATTCACCCCTCCACTTT
CASSLAGPQDSPLHF
>-|TRBJ1-2|-|TRBV29-1
TGCAGCGTGGGAGATGGCTACACCTTC
CSVGDGYTF
>-|TRBJ2-7|-|TRBV21-1
TGTGCCAGCAGCAAAGAAGAGTCCTACGAGCAGTACTTC
CASSKEESYEQYF
>-|TRBJ1-5|TRBD1|TRBV7-8
TGTGCCAGCAGCTTGGGGACAGGGGGGATCTCGCCCCAGCATTTT
CASSLGTGGISPQHF
>-|TRBJ2-2|-|TRBV5-1
TGCGCCAGCAGCTTCGGGCTGGCGCGGAACACCGGGGAGCTGTTTTTT
CASSFGLARNTGELFF
>-|TRBJ2-7|TRBD1|TRBV5-1
TGCGCCAGCAGCTCCCAGCCCGGGACAGCGAACTACGAGCAGTACTTC
CASSSQPGTANYEQYF
>-|TRBJ2-5|-|TRBV6-2/TRBV6-3
TGTGCCAGCAGTTACCTGACAGGACTCGGGGAGACCCAGTACTTC
CASSYLTGLGETQYF
>-|TRBJ2-7|-|TRBV9
TGTGCCAGCAGCCCGAGTGGTACCTACGAGCAGTACTTC
CASSPSGTYEQYF
>few|TRBJ2-5|TRBD1|TRBV7-6
TGTGCCAGCAGCTTATTACGGGACAGTCAAGAGACCCAGTACTTC
CASSLLRDSQETQYF
>once|TRBJ1-1|-|TRBV19
TGTGCCAGTACCATAAGCAGGGAAACTGAAGCTTTCTTT
CASTISRETEAFF
>-|TRBJ1-4|-|TRBV5-3
TGTGCCAGAAGCTTAGGACAAATGGGGTGTCCGACAAGCGGGGGAGAAAAACTGTTTTTT
CARSLGQMGCPTSGGEKLFF
>-|TRBJ2-3|TRBD2|TRBV7-2
TGTGCCAGCAGCTGGGGACTAGCGGGGGGGCAGGACACAGATACGCAGTATTTT
CASSWGLAGGQDTDTQYF
>-|TRBJ1-2|TRBD1|TRBV7-8
TGTGCCAGCAGCTTACTCCAGGGGGCTAATGGCTACACCTTC
CASSLLQGANGYTF
>-|TRBJ1-5|-|TRBV27
TGTGCCAGCAAACTGGGTCGCAATCAGCCCCAGCATTTT
CASKLGRNQPQHF
>-|TRBJ2-7|-|TRBV5-1
TGCGCCAGCAGCTTGGTTGTGGGGGCCTACGAGCAGTACTTC
CASSLVVGAYEQYF
>-|TRBJ2-7|-|TRBV5-4
TGTGCCAGCAGCCCTTTTAGTGGGGGTTCGGACTACGAGCAGTACTTC
CASSPFSGGSDYEQYF
>-|TRBJ2-7|TRBD2|TRBV5-5
TGTGCCAGCAGCCAGGGACTAGCGGGGACCTACGAGCAGTACTTC
CASSQGLAGTYEQYF
>-|TRBJ2-7|-|TRBV7-6
TGTGCCAGCAGCTTAGGGCAGGGGGGGTACTTC
CASSLGQGGYF
>once|TRBJ2-7|-|TRBV5-5
TGTGCCAGCAGCTTGGGACAGCGGGCCTACGAGCAGTACTTC
CASSLGQRAYEQYF
>-|TRBJ2-2|TRBD1|TRBV5-1
TGCGCCAGCAGCTTTCGACAGGGTATATCCGGGGAGCTGTTTTTT
CASSFRQGISGELFF
>-|TRBJ1-3|-|TRBV30
TGTGCCTGGTCCAGGGGAACGGGAAACACCATATATTTT
CAWSRGTGNTIYF
>once|TRBJ2-5|-|TRBV2
TGTGCCAGCAGTTACGGCCCAGAGACCCAGTACTTC
CASSYGPETQYF
>-|TRBJ1-1|-|TRBV5-4
TGTGCCAGCAGCCTCCCCGGGACTCCGGGCACTGAAGCTTTCTTT
CASSLPGTPGTEAFF
>once|TRBJ1-3|-|TRBV7-8
TGTGCCAGCAGCCAGGGGAACTCTGGAAACACCATATATTTT
CASSQGNSGNTIYF
>-|TRBJ2-2|-|TRBV11-2
TGTGCCAGCAGCTTCGACAGAAACACCGGGGAGCTGTTTTTT
CASSFDRNTGELFF
>-|TRBJ1-3|TRBD1|TRBV19
TGTGCCAGTAGAGGGACAGTCTCTGGAAACACCATATATTTT
CASRGTVSGNTIYF
>once|TRBJ2-5|-|TRBV5-6
TGTGCCAGCACCATGACAGTCCAAGAGACCCAGTACTTC
CASTMTVQETQYF
>-|TRBJ1-2|-|TRBV19
TGTGCCAGTAGTATGAGAGGGCTGGGAAGTCCCTATGGCTACACCTTC
CASSMRGLGSPYGYTF
>few|TRBJ2-2|TRBD1|TRBV15
TGTGCCACCAGAGGGGACAGGGAAGCCGGGGAGCTGTTTTTT
CATRGDREAGELFF
>-|TRBJ2-7|-|TRBV19
TGTGCCAGTCAGGACCAGCATGGGTCCTACGAGCAGTACTTC
CASQDQHGSYEQYF